Following are 24 T cell receptor beta chains from one sample sequenced in a study of blood T cells in healthy people across ages. The second PCR ran roughly 6 to 11 cycles with a sample-barcoded 5' primer and J-beta primers. A single record per CDR3 protein comes from TCRdb applying MiXCR to the 5' RACE reads. The repertoire consists of 500,000 to 550,000 distinct CDR3 sequences, with nearly 25% occurring once and the leading ten covering less than 9%. Separately, the same data were catalogued under a study of T cells of mothers and their children.

Sequences were obtained from blood. These TCRs come from a boy aged 5 to 17 in good health.

This clonotype occurred a few times. The CDR3 protein is CASSQRQGSPEAFF. The CDR3 nucleotides read TGTGCCAGCAGCCAGCGACAGGGGTCTCCTGAAGCTTTCTTT. This rearrangement joins TRBV5-6 to TRBJ1-1; 8 bases are a match to TRBD1. V was clipped by 4 bases and J by 6 bases; unmatched bases: 8. The CDR3 runs 14 residues. CDR1 and CDR2 from the germline V gene are SGHDT and YYEEEE.

The chain uses TRBV10-3 and TRBJ1-2; D is perhaps TRBD1 (6 bases). V shed 4 bases and J shed 6 bases, with 9 bases lying between them. This CDR3 is 12 amino acids long. The germline V gene has CDR1 ENHRY and CDR2 SYGVKD. CDR3 protein: CAISGQADGYTF. The CDR3 DNA is TGTGCCATCAGTGGACAGGCTGATGGCTACACCTTC.

The sample holds a few counts of this clonotype. The chain is built from TRBV7-2 and TRBJ2-7; 7 bases map to TRBD1. The germline CDR1 and CDR2 sequences are SGHTA and FQGNSA. The V and J ends lost 3 bases and 3 bases, in that order; junction bases with no gene match: 5. The CDR3 spans 14 residues. As DNA, the CDR3 is TGTGCCAGCAGCTTTCAGACAGGGAGCTACGAGCAGTACTTC. It is translated as CASSFQTGSYEQYF.

The rearrangement uses TRBV7-9 and TRBJ2-1, with 10 bases fitting TRBD1. Gene TRBJ2-5 matches the end of the DNA better, so the J call may be wrong. Per germline, CDR1 SEHNR and CDR2 FQNEAQ (reference sequence). The CDR3 has 15 residues. As DNA, the CDR3 is TGTGCCAGCAGCATGGACAGGGGGAAATTGGAGACCCAGTACTTC. As protein: CASSMDRGKLETQYF.

The V call is TRBV25-1, the J call TRBJ1-2, with unresolved D. Germline CDR1 reads MGHDK; CDR2 reads SYGVNS. This CDR3 is built from 13 residues. V lost 2 bases and J 4 bases, leaving 8 bases between the germline ends. For the CDR3, the DNA is TGTGCCAGCAGTGAACAACTCACCTATGGCTACACCTTC. Translated, it gives CASSEQLTYGYTF.

This clonotype was seen only a few times. The CDR3 loop is CSGQGVSNQPQHF. The CDR3 region has the DNA TGCAGTGGACAGGGGGTAAGCAATCAGCCCCAGCATTTT. V usage is TRBV20-1 and J usage is TRBJ1-5; the match to TRBD1 covers 9 bases. With 7 bases clipped from V and 1 base from J, the junction kept 2 bases outside the gene matches. This CDR3 is built from 13 residues. Germline assignment: CDR1 DFQATT and CDR2 SNEGSKA (reference sequence).

The chain is built from TRBV5-5 and TRBJ1-2; D uncertain. The CDR3 length is 16 residues. The germline gives CDR1 SGHKS, CDR2 YYEKEE (reference sequence). The germline V and J ends were trimmed by 3 bases and 2 bases, with 17 bases remaining between them. The CDR3: CASSYTDYPRNYGYTF. Written as DNA, the CDR3 is TGTGCCAGCAGCTACACGGATTACCCTAGAAACTATGGCTACACCTTC. The variable domain in full, with the rest retrieved from reference TRBV5-5 and TRBJ1-2, is DAGVTQSPTHLIKTRGQQVTLRCSPISGHKSVSWYQQVLGQGPQFIFQYYEKEERGRGNFPDRFSARQFPNYSSELNVNALLLGDSALYLCASSYTDYPRNYGYTFGSGTRLTVV.

The count of this clonotype is one. The CDR3 protein is CASSLGLAGAHLAIITDTQYF. The CDR3 nucleotides read TGTGCCAGCAGCTTAGGGCTAGCGGGAGCACACCTTGCTATCATCACAGATACGCAGTATTTT. The J gene is TRBJ2-3, the V gene TRBV7-2; 10 bases agree with TRBD2. The CDR3 consists of 21 residues. In germline, CDR1 is SGHTA, CDR2 FQGNSA. The junction had 18 bases not matched to a gene; V was cut back by 1 base and J by 2 bases.

This clonotype was detected only a few times. The CDR3 DNA follows: TGTGCCAGCAGCCGAACAAAGAACACTGAAGCTTTCTTT. This encodes CASSRTKNTEAFF. V and J are TRBV7-3 and TRBJ1-1, with unresolved D. V shed 5 bases and J shed 1 base, with 8 bases lying between them. This CDR3 spans 13 amino acids. From germline, CDR1 is SGHTA and CDR2 FQGTGA.

This clonotype has just a few counts. CDR3 region: CASSPGGGDYGYTF. For the CDR3, the DNA is TGTGCCAGCAGTCCCGGCGGGGGGGACTATGGCTACACCTTC. The J gene is TRBJ1-2, the V gene TRBV28; D might be TRBD1 (5 bases). This CDR3 has 14 amino acids. CDR1 and CDR2 (germline): MDHEN, SYDVKM. V was shortened by 5 bases and J by 3 bases, with 13 bases between the two germline ends.

This chain joins TRBV28 and TRBJ1-2; D is undetermined. CDR1 is MDHEN, CDR2 SYDVKM, per germline. V shed 4 bases and J shed 8 bases, with 20 bases lying between them. CDR3 length: 15 amino acids. In DNA form, the CDR3 reads TGTGCCAGCAGTTCCCCCGGTGGTCGCCTGGGGGGCTACACCTTC. Protein product: CASSSPGGRLGGYTF.

The CDR3 DNA reads as TGTGCCAGCAGTTATAGCGGGAGGGGCAATGAGCAGTTCTTC. Translating it yields CASSYSGRGNEQFF. This sequence joins TRBV6-2 or TRBV6-3 and TRBJ2-1; TRBD2 aligns across 11 bases. Germline V gives CDR1 MNHEY, CDR2 SVGEGT. CDR3 length: 14 amino acids. V lost 3 bases and J lost 6; bases outside the gene matches: 1.

The chain combines TRBV19 with TRBJ2-7, with D perhaps TRBD1 (7 bases). V lost 5 bases, J lost 5 bases, and 16 bases lay in between. Germline V gene data show CDR1 as LNHDA and CDR2 as SQIVND (reference sequence). The CDR3 has 14 residues. This chain's CDR3 is CASSLRAGGNEQYF. The CDR3 DNA reads as TGTGCCAGTAGTCTTCGTGCAGGGGGGAACGAGCAGTACTTC.

The chain combines TRBV7-6 with TRBJ1-4; D remains ambiguous. Deletions cut 3 bases from V and 0 bases from J, with 20 bases between. The CDR3 runs to 19 residues. Germline values: CDR1 SGHVS, CDR2 FNYEAQ. DNA of the CDR3: TGTGCCAGCAGCTTCTGGCCCCGTGGCGGTCGTGCAACTAATGAAAAACTGTTTTTT. It codes for CASSFWPRGGRATNEKLFF.

This chain connects TRBV7-9 to TRBJ2-7; TRBD2 aligns across 15 bases. Germline V CDR1 and CDR2: SEHNR, FQNEAQ (reference sequence). Germline trimming cut 1 base from V and 6 bases from J; bases unmatched to any gene: 1. The CDR3 totals 15 residues. The CDR3 DNA reads TGTGCCAGCAGCTTAGGGGGACTAGCGGGAGGCGAGCAGTACTTC. Translation: CASSLGGLAGGEQYF.

The chain is built from TRBV4-3 and TRBJ1-2, with 7 nucleotides matching TRBD1. J gave up 2 bases and V 4 bases, and 4 bases lay outside the gene matches. The CDR3 runs 14 residues. In germline, CDR1 is LGHNA, CDR2 YSLEER. CDR3 sequence reads: CASSRDRVNYGYTF. CDR3 bases: TGCGCCAGCAGCCGAGACAGGGTGAACTATGGCTACACCTTC.

The rearrangement links TRBV4-1 to TRBJ1-4; D ambiguous. The length of the CDR3 is 17 residues. Trimming stripped 0 bases from V and 5 bases from J, with 16 bases between. Looked up from germline, CDR1 is MGHRA and CDR2 is YSYEKL. Here the CDR3 reads CASSQDPHGAGNEKLFF. The CDR3 nucleotides are TGCGCCAGCAGCCAAGATCCACACGGCGCGGGAAATGAAAAACTGTTTTTT.

Only a few counts were recorded for this clonotype. This chain links TRBV7-2 with TRBJ1-2; D perhaps matches TRBD1 (5 bases). V was trimmed by 6 bases and J by 8 bases, leaving 13 bases between them. From germline, CDR1 is SGHTA and CDR2 FQGNSA. The CDR3 sequence is 12 residues long. The CDR3 here is CASSPGALGYTF. As DNA, the CDR3 is TGTGCCAGCAGTCCCGGGGCCCTGGGCTACACCTTC.

A few counts support this clonotype. This sequence joins TRBV29-1 and TRBJ2-1; no clear D. The last part of the DNA fits TRBJ2-7 better; the J call may be wrong. Germline V CDR1 and CDR2: SQVTM, ANQGSEA. The CDR3 contains 13 residues. The CDR3 spells CSVGAEVSYEQYF. CDR3 DNA sequence: TGCAGCGTTGGGGCAGAGGTATCCTACGAGCAGTACTTC.

This clonotype was picked up a small number of times. The chain has TRBV12-3 or TRBV12-4 and TRBJ2-1, with D maybe TRBD2 (5 bases). The CDR3 totals 14 residues. Trimming pared 5 bases from V and 6 bases from J, leaving 14 bases between. The CDR3 DNA follows: TGTGCCAGCAGTGCAGGACTCCTACTCAATGAGCAGTTCTTC. The encoded protein is CASSAGLLLNEQFF.

Worth noting for this clonotype: Compared with germline, one end of the junction differs, possibly owing to a read error. This chain uses TRBV7-6 with TRBJ2-4, with a weak D call TRBD1 (5 bases). There are 17 residues in the CDR3. Germline CDR1 SGHVS, CDR2 FNYEAQ. CDR3 in DNA: TGCGCCAGCAGCCCTTCTTTATTGACAGTAGCCAAAAACATTCAGTACTTC. Its translation: CASSPSLLTVAKNIQYF.

The CDR3: CASSYSWGRAYEQYF. For the CDR3, the DNA is TGTGCCAGCAGTTACTCGTGGGGGCGCGCCTACGAGCAGTACTTC. The chain joins TRBV6-5 to TRBJ2-5, with D possibly being TRBD1 (6 bases). The J call may be mistaken, given a closer DNA end match to TRBJ2-7. The CDR3 runs 15 residues. Germline V gene lookup returns CDR1 MNHEY and CDR2 SVGAGI.

There are a few counts of this clonotype. V is TRBV9 and J is TRBJ2-1; 7 bases agree with TRBD2. The CDR3 spans 14 residues. The germline V gene encodes CDR1 SGDLS and CDR2 YYNGEE. Germline trimming cut 0 bases from V and 6 bases from J; bases unmatched to any gene: 3. This CDR3 is CASSVEAGANEQFF. CDR3 sequence (DNA): TGTGCCAGCAGCGTAGAGGCGGGAGCCAATGAGCAGTTCTTC.

This sequence joins TRBV29-1 and TRBJ2-1, with D unclear. The CDR3 has 12 residues. Germline-derived CDR1 and CDR2 are SQVTM and ANQGSEA. The germline V and J ends were trimmed by 2 bases and 6 bases, with 8 bases remaining between them. The CDR3 nucleotides are TGCAGCGTTGAACCCGGCCCCAATGAGCAGTTCTTC. Protein sequence: CSVEPGPNEQFF.